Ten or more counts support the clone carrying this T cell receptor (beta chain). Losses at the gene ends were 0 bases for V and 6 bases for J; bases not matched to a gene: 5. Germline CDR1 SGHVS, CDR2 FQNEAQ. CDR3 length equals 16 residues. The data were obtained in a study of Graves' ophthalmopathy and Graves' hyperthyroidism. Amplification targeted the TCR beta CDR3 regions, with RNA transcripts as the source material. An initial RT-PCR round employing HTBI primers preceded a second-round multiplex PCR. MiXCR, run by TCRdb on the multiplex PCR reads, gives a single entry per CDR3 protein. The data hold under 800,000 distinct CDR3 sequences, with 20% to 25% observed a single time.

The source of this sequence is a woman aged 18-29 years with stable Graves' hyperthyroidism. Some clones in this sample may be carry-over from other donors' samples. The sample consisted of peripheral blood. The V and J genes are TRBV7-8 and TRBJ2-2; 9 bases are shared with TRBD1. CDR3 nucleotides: TGTGCCAGCAGCTTAGCGGGGGACAGGGTCCCCGGGGAGCTGTTTTTT. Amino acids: CASSLAGDRVPGELFF.